The 26 T cell receptor beta chains given below trace back to one sample, sequenced in a study of PD-L1 blockade in urothelial cancer (dated by TCRdb to the late 2010s). According to the study, the label for this sample's time point signals: peripheral blood 6 weeks after treatment start. Libraries came from the immunoSEQ multiplex PCR assay. TCRdb stores this immuneACCESS table with in-frame sequences only. Part of the clones is absent; in the studies checked, under half of the shortfall reflects unresolved V genes, and no reason is known for the rest. This sample gives 95,000 to 150,000 clones in total; around 88% of them show up just once. 2% to 3% of the sample lies in the top ten. The sequencing here drew on PBMCs, taken around atezolizumab (anti-PD-L1) treatment. These receptors were collected from a man in his fifties or sixties with urothelial cancer.

The CDR3 loop is CASSLDSSGIYEQYF. The CDR3, as DNA: TGTGCCAGCAGTTTAGATTCTAGCGGCATCTACGAGCAGTACTTC. This chain uses TRBV27 with TRBJ2-7; 7 nucleotides line up with TRBD2. The length of the CDR3 is 15 residues. Germline V gives CDR1 MNHEY, CDR2 SMNVEV (reference sequence). After removal of 2 bases from V and 3 bases from J, the junction contained 7 bases not matched to a gene.

The CDR3 nucleotides are TGTGCCAGCAGCTTACTCTTTGCTAGCGGGATCTCATACAATGAGCAGTTCTTC. Protein: CASSLLFASGISYNEQFF. The genes are TRBV7-9 and TRBJ2-1, with TRBD2 matching 9 bases. The germline gives CDR1 SEHNR, CDR2 FQNEAQ (reference sequence). The CDR3 extends over 18 amino acids. J gave up 4 bases and V 2 bases, and 12 bases lay outside the gene matches.

The V gene is TRBV27, the J gene TRBJ2-3, with D perhaps TRBD1 (5 bases). The CDR3 totals 17 residues. Trimming left V 5 bases short and J 0 bases short, with 18 bases between. CDR1 is MNHEY, CDR2 SMNVEV, per germline (reference sequence). CDR3 in amino acids: CASSPIRGSVSTDTQYF. In nucleotides, the CDR3 is TGTGCCAGCAGTCCCATAAGGGGATCGGTTAGCACAGATACGCAGTATTTT.

Worth noting for this clone: The junction and the germline gene differ at one end; a read error may be behind it. This chain connects TRBV5-4 to TRBJ1-1; D possibly corresponds to TRBD1 (6 bases). From germline, CDR1 is SGHNT and CDR2 YYREEE (reference sequence). CDR3 length: 14 amino acids. CDR3 nucleotide sequence: TGTGCCAGCAGCTTGGTGTTAGCAGGGGATGAGACTCGATTT. Its protein product is CASSLVLAGDETRF.

This clone was seen only a few times. The chain has TRBV14 and TRBJ1-3; D gene unclear. The V gene lost 4 bases and the J gene lost 8 bases, with 12 bases spanning the gap. The CDR3 has 13 residues. The V gene's germline CDR1 is SGHDN and CDR2 FVKESK. CDR3 bases: TGTGCCAGCAGCCCATATGGAGCGTACACCATATATTTT. This gives the protein CASSPYGAYTIYF.

The chain carries TRBV10-1 and TRBJ2-7; tentatively, D is TRBD2 (6 bases). There are 13 residues in the CDR3. Trimming removed 2 bases at V and 1 base at J, with 6 bases between. The germline CDR1 and CDR2 sequences are WNHNN and SYGVQD (reference sequence). Written as DNA, the CDR3 is TGCGCCAGCAGTGAGGCGGGGTCCTACGAGCAGTACTTC. Its protein product is CASSEAGSYEQYF.

The chain links TRBV11-2 to TRBJ2-2, with D tentatively TRBD2 (6 bases). V shed 5 bases and J shed 7 bases, with 20 bases lying between them. This CDR3 comprises 16 residues. Germline CDR1 SGHAT, CDR2 FQNNGV. In DNA, the CDR3 is TGTGCCAGCAGCCGGAATTCTGGGAGGAGCGGCGGGGAGCTGTTTTTT. This translates into CASSRNSGRSGGELFF.

The chain uses TRBV5-1 and TRBJ2-2; 7 positions agree with TRBD1. Germline trimming cut 4 bases from V and 1 base from J; bases unmatched to any gene: 4. The CDR3 covers 15 residues. Germline V gene data show CDR1 as SGHRS and CDR2 as YFSETQ. The CDR3 DNA sequence: TGCGCCAGCAGCCCCAACAGGGGGAACACCGGGGAGCTGTTTTTT. This sequence encodes CASSPNRGNTGELFF.

The chain uses TRBV27 and TRBJ2-1; 7 nucleotides align to TRBD2. The CDR3 is 14 amino acids. Per the germline V gene, CDR1 is MNHEY and CDR2 is SMNVEV (reference sequence). Unmatched junction bases numbered 12, after V lost 7 bases and J lost 9 bases. CDR3 bases: TGTGCCAGCACTACGGCCAGCGGGGCTGGTGAGCAGTTCTTC. The encoded protein is CASTTASGAGEQFF.

CDR3 DNA sequence: TGTGCCAGCAGGCCTACTACGAACCAAGAGACCCAGTACTTC. This encodes CASRPTTNQETQYF. The chain joins TRBV2 to TRBJ2-5; no definite D call. This CDR3 has 14 amino acids. CDR1 SNHLY and CDR2 FYNNEI come from the germline V gene. Between the trimmed V and J ends, which lost 6 bases and 0 bases, there was a span of 11 bases.

Written as DNA, the CDR3 is TGCGCCAGCAGCTTTGTAGCGGGACCGACTGATGAGCAGTTCTTC. Translation: CASSFVAGPTDEQFF. The chain is built from TRBV5-1 and TRBJ2-1, with TRBD2 identical over 8 bases. V shed 2 bases and J 8 bases; nucleotides not matched to a gene: 9. The V gene's germline CDR1 is SGHRS and CDR2 YFSETQ. The CDR3 runs to 15 residues.

V gene TRBV5-1 combines with J gene TRBJ1-2; TRBD1 aligns across 8 bases. This CDR3 is built from 15 residues. V lost 4 bases and J lost 4; bases outside the gene matches: 9. Germline lookup yields CDR1 SGHRS and CDR2 YFSETQ. CDR3 in DNA: TGCGCCAGCAGCAGCGCGGGACAGGCAAGCTATGGCTACACCTTC. This gives the protein CASSSAGQASYGYTF.

The DNA for the CDR3 is TGTGCCAGCAGTTCCCAGACTAGCGGGAGGGGTGGCGAGCAGTACTTC. It specifies CASSSQTSGRGGEQYF. V and J are TRBV6-6 and TRBJ2-7; 14 bases align to TRBD2. The length of the CDR3 is 16 residues. CDR1 MNHNY and CDR2 SVGAGI come from the germline V gene (reference sequence). Trimming cost V 4 bases and J 6 bases; bases outside gene matches: 8.

Comments on this clone: One end of the junction varies from germline; a read error may be responsible. The rearrangement uses TRBV7-2 and TRBJ1-5, with D perhaps matching TRBD1 (6 bases). This CDR3 has 12 amino acids. Germline CDR1 SGHTA, CDR2 FQGNSA. The CDR3, as DNA: TGTGCCACCAGCAGGGGCGATCAGCCCCAGCATTTT. Its protein product is CATSRGDQPQHF.

This chain connects TRBV5-4 to TRBJ1-2; 8 nucleotides line up with TRBD1. CDR3 size: 16 residues. Germline trimming cut 0 bases from V and 10 bases from J; bases unmatched to any gene: 14. CDR1 is SGHNT and CDR2 is YYREEE in the germline V gene (reference sequence). The CDR3 loop is CASSLGRMTGAQTYTF. The CDR3 DNA follows: TGTGCCAGCAGCTTGGGTAGGATGACAGGGGCACAAACCTACACCTTC.

The chain uses TRBV18 and TRBJ2-1; 11 nucleotides agree with TRBD1. Germline V lookup: CDR1 KGHSH, CDR2 LQKENI. V gave up 0 bases and J gave up 9 bases; unmatched junction bases: 10. The CDR3 runs 17 residues. CDR3 amino acids: CASSPPNRDRGAREQFF. The CDR3 bases are TGTGCCAGCTCACCACCTAACCGGGACAGGGGGGCCCGTGAGCAGTTCTTC.

The table lists this clone with a count of one. The V gene is TRBV28, the J gene TRBJ1-1; D possibly corresponds to TRBD1 (5 bases). The CDR3 contains 14 residues. Trimming took off 1 base at V and 4 bases at J, with 10 bases between the two ends. Germline CDR1 MDHEN, CDR2 SYDVKM. In nucleotides, the CDR3 is TGTGCCAGCAGTTTATCCAGGGAGGGCACTGAAGCTTTCTTT. It yields the protein CASSLSREGTEAFF.

The V call is TRBV30, the J call TRBJ2-1; perhaps TRBD2 as D (5 bases). The V end was cut by 5 bases, the J end by 2 bases, with 16 bases between. This CDR3 spans 15 amino acids. Per the germline V gene, CDR1 is GTSNPN and CDR2 is SVGIG (reference sequence). CDR3 in amino acids: CAWRGIGTAYNEQFF. The CDR3 nucleotides read TGTGCCTGGCGAGGGATTGGAACGGCCTACAATGAGCAGTTCTTC. Based on the CDR3 plus reference TRBV30 and TRBJ2-1, the full variable domain is SQTIHQWPATLVQPVGSPLSLECTVEGTSNPNLYWYRQAAGRGLQLLFYSVGIGQISSEVPQNLSASRPQDRQFILSSKKLLLSDSGFYLCAWRGIGTAYNEQFFGPGTRLTVL.

This chain joins TRBV7-6 and TRBJ1-1, with TRBD1 as a possible D gene (6 bases). CDR3 length: 18 residues. Per germline, CDR1 SGHVS and CDR2 FNYEAQ. V lost 1 base, J lost 2 bases, and 20 bases lay in between. In nucleotides, the CDR3 is TGTGCCAGCAGCTTAGTCCCGGGGGGATTACAGGGAAACACTGAAGCTTTCTTT. Translating it yields CASSLVPGGLQGNTEAFF. The full variable domain, completed using reference TRBV7-6 and TRBJ1-1, is GAGVSQSPRYKVTKRGQDVALRCDPISGHVSLYWYRQALGQGPEFLTYFNYEAQQDKSGLPNDRFSAERPEGSISTLTIQRTEQRDSAMYRCASSLVPGGLQGNTEAFFGQGTRLTVV.

The chain is built from TRBV30 and TRBJ1-2, with a possible D match to TRBD1 (6 bases). The V end lost 4 bases, the J end lost 4 bases, and 13 bases lay between the germline ends. The CDR3 consists of 13 residues. Germline loops: CDR1 GTSNPN, CDR2 SVGIG (reference sequence). The CDR3 here is CAWTTGQFYGYTF. The CDR3 DNA is TGTGCCTGGACCACCGGACAGTTCTATGGCTACACCTTC.

This rearrangement joins TRBV7-9 to TRBJ1-2, with no clear D. In germline, CDR1 is SEHNR, CDR2 FQNEAQ (reference sequence). The ends were cut back, 5 bases at V and 8 bases at J, with 15 bases in the middle. The CDR3 contains 13 residues. CDR3 loop: CASSPDSRGGYTF. DNA of the CDR3: TGTGCCAGCAGCCCGGACTCTCGAGGGGGCTACACCTTC.

The chain joins TRBV5-1 to TRBJ2-3; D unresolved. CDR1 and CDR2 (germline): SGHRS, YFSETQ. The V end was cut by 0 bases, the J end by 0 bases, with 5 bases between. The CDR3 totals 14 residues. CDR3 nucleotide sequence: TGCGCCAGCAGCTTGGAACTAAGCACAGATACGCAGTATTTT. Its translation is CASSLELSTDTQYF.

The chain links TRBV13 to TRBJ2-7, with D maybe TRBD1 (6 bases). The CDR3 has 15 amino acids. The germline V and J ends were trimmed by 5 bases and 2 bases, with 16 bases remaining between them. CDR1 is PRHDT, CDR2 FYEKMQ, per germline (reference sequence). This CDR3 reads CASSHRGTLPYEQYF. In DNA, the CDR3 is TGTGCCAGCAGCCACAGAGGGACACTACCCTACGAGCAGTACTTC.

This rearrangement joins TRBV18 to TRBJ2-1; 8 bases match TRBD2. Losses at the gene ends were 6 bases for V and 6 bases for J; bases not matched to a gene: 7. This CDR3 has 14 amino acids. Germline values: CDR1 KGHSH, CDR2 LQKENI. CDR3 sequence (DNA): TGTGCCAGCTCTATGGCGGGAGGCGCCAATGAGCAGTTCTTC. Translated: CASSMAGGANEQFF.

V gene TRBV18 combines with J gene TRBJ2-4; 7 positions match TRBD2. CDR1 is KGHSH, CDR2 LQKENI, per germline. V lost 2 bases and J lost 5; bases outside the gene matches: 6. This CDR3 has 15 residues. The CDR3 bases are TGTGCCAGCTCACCATCTGGCGGGAGCCAAAACATTCAGTACTTC. It codes for CASSPSGGSQNIQYF. Drawing the rest from reference TRBV18 and TRBJ2-4, the complete variable domain is NAGVMQNPRHLVRRRGQEARLRCSPMKGHSHVYWYRQLPEEGLKFMVYLQKENIIDESGMPKERFSAEFPKEGPSILRIQQVVRGDSAAYFCASSPSGGSQNIQYFGAGTRLSVL.

V and J are TRBV5-1 and TRBJ2-1; no reliable D call. The CDR3 sequence is 13 residues long. The V end lost 0 bases, the J end lost 6 bases, and 7 bases lay between the germline ends. Looked up from germline, CDR1 is SGHRS and CDR2 is YFSETQ. CDR3 loop: CASSLASFNEQFF. The CDR3 region has the DNA TGCGCCAGCAGCTTGGCGTCTTTCAATGAGCAGTTCTTC.